These 21 T cell receptor beta chains originate from one sample sequenced in a study of T-cell memory formation after mild COVID-19. TCRdb re-derived calls from the 5' RACE reads in MiXCR, one entry per CDR3 protein. Here the sample spans about 400,000 distinct CDR3 sequences, around a sixth being singletons. Sequenced input: PBMCs or a T cell subset sorted from them (not recorded which). Receptor source: a young man who had mild COVID-19 (a few samples of this study predate the infection). Cell type and time point are not known.

In this sample, this clonotype turned up many times. The V and J genes are TRBV10-3 and TRBJ2-5, with 7 positions matching TRBD1. Germline CDR1 ENHRY, CDR2 SYGVKD. This CDR3 is 14 amino acids long. Trimming removed 7 bases from V and 2 bases from J; junction bases left unmatched: 7. In nucleotides, the CDR3 is TGTGCCATCAAAGGGACAGACCTTCAAGAGACCCAGTACTTC. As protein: CAIKGTDLQETQYF.

The genes are TRBV5-1 and TRBJ1-1, with D hard to call. This CDR3 contains 14 residues. With 3 bases removed from V and 3 bases from J, the gap between germline ends came to 12 bases. CDR1 is SGHRS and CDR2 is YFSETQ in the germline V gene. In nucleotides, the CDR3 is TGCGCCAGCAGCTCCCACGGCGGGGACACTGAAGCTTTCTTT. Its protein is CASSSHGGDTEAFF.

This chain joins TRBV19 and TRBJ2-2; maybe TRBD2 (6 bases). V was shortened by 4 bases and J by 3 bases, with 12 bases between the two germline ends. This CDR3 is built from 15 residues. The germline gives CDR1 LNHDA, CDR2 SQIVND (reference sequence). Written as DNA, the CDR3 is TGTGCCAGTAGTAACCGGGACTTCTACACCGGGGAGCTGTTTTTT. This translates into CASSNRDFYTGELFF. The full variable domain, with the rest looked up from reference TRBV19 and TRBJ2-2, is DGGITQSPKYLFRKEGQNVTLSCEQNLNHDAMYWYRQDPGQGLRLIYYSQIVNDFQKGDIAEGYSVSREKKESFPLTVTSAQKNPTAFYLCASSNRDFYTGELFFGEGSRLTVL.

This clonotype was detected a few times. This chain connects TRBV4-1 to TRBJ2-6, with TRBD1 matching over 10 bases. Germline CDR1 reads MGHRA; CDR2 reads YSYEKL. Losses at the gene ends were 1 base for V and 0 bases for J; bases not matched to a gene: 3. CDR3 size: 18 residues. This CDR3 is CASSQVTGGGSGANVLTF. CDR3 DNA sequence: TGCGCCAGCAGCCAAGTGACAGGGGGCGGCTCTGGGGCCAACGTCCTGACTTTC.

In its sample, this clonotype was seen a few times. The CDR3 DNA reads TGTGCCAGCAGTTCTCACGGGGGTTTATATGAGACCCAGTACTTC. It yields the protein CASSSHGGLYETQYF. The chain combines TRBV28 with TRBJ2-5; weak D call: TRBD2 (6 bases). V lost 4 bases, J lost 5 bases, and 17 bases lay in between. CDR3 length equals 15 residues. CDR1 and CDR2 (germline): MDHEN, SYDVKM.

This clonotype was seen more than once but under ten times. The gene calls are TRBV18 and TRBJ2-7; D may be TRBD1 (5 bases). Per the germline V gene, CDR1 is KGHSH and CDR2 is LQKENI. V lost 0 bases, J lost 2 bases, and 5 bases lay in between. The CDR3 sequence is 13 residues long. For the CDR3, the DNA is TGTGCCAGCTCACCACCAGGGGCCTACGAGCAGTACGTC. Translation gives CASSPPGAYEQYV.

V is TRBV5-1 and J is TRBJ2-6, with 7 positions matching TRBD1. This CDR3 has 17 amino acids. Germline V gene data show CDR1 as SGHRS and CDR2 as YFSETQ. V lost 4 bases, J lost 0 bases, and 7 bases stayed unmatched. For the CDR3, the DNA is TGCGCCAGCAGCCGACAGGGATCGAACTCTGGGGCCAACGTCCTGACTTTC. This encodes CASSRQGSNSGANVLTF.

The rearrangement joins TRBV5-1 to TRBJ2-3; 8 positions agree with TRBD1. The CDR3 consists of 15 residues. The V gene's germline CDR1 is SGHRS and CDR2 YFSETQ. The J segment lost 4 bases and the V segment lost 4 bases, leaving 8 bases of the junction unmatched. The CDR3 protein is CASSQRQGIPDTQYF. CDR3 nucleotide sequence: TGCGCCAGCAGCCAACGACAGGGGATTCCAGATACGCAGTATTTT.

The rearrangement links TRBV5-1 to TRBJ1-2, with unresolved D. Germline V CDR1 and CDR2: SGHRS, YFSETQ. The V and J ends lost 5 bases and 8 bases respectively, with 16 bases between them. This CDR3 comprises 13 residues. The CDR3 reads CASRDGPRGGYTF. The CDR3 DNA sequence: TGCGCCAGCAGGGACGGACCGAGAGGGGGCTACACCTTC. Full variable domain (rest looked up from reference TRBV5-1 and TRBJ1-2): KAGVTQTPRYLIKTRGQQVTLSCSPISGHRSVSWYQQTPGQGLQFLFEYFSETQRNKGNFPGRFSGRQFSNSRSEMNVSTLELGDSALYLCASRDGPRGGYTFGSGTRLTVV.

This clonotype was seen a few times. J is TRBJ1-5 and V is TRBV28; 7 nucleotides line up with TRBD1. J was trimmed by 9 bases and V by 6 bases; bases with no gene match: 5. The germline gives CDR1 MDHEN, CDR2 SYDVKM. This CDR3 spans 12 amino acids. The CDR3 DNA is TGTGCCAGCAGGGATTGGACAGGGCCCCAGCATTTT. Its translation is CASRDWTGPQHF.

V is TRBV7-2 and J is TRBJ2-3; no firm D call. In germline, CDR1 is SGHTA, CDR2 FQGNSA. This CDR3 has 15 residues. Trimming took off 0 bases at V and 5 bases at J, with 12 bases between the two ends. The CDR3 loop is CASSLARAYRDTQYF. As DNA, the CDR3 is TGTGCCAGCAGCTTAGCGCGCGCCTACCGAGATACGCAGTATTTT.

The chain has TRBV12-3 or TRBV12-4 and TRBJ2-3; D may be TRBD1 (6 bases). V lost 7 bases and J 4 bases, leaving 21 bases between the germline ends. The CDR3 is 16 amino acids. CDR3 sequence reads: CASTLHRLGAPDTQYF. CDR3 coding DNA: TGTGCCAGCACTCTCCACCGCCTGGGGGCCCCAGATACGCAGTATTTT.

The rearrangement links TRBV4-3 to TRBJ2-3, with TRBD2 matching over 7 bases. Germline CDR1 is LGHNA and CDR2 is YSLEER. J gave up 3 bases and V 0 bases, and 9 bases lay outside the gene matches. This CDR3 contains 17 residues. CDR3 region: CASSQDHRRGRTDTQYF. DNA of the CDR3: TGCGCCAGCAGCCAAGATCATCGGCGGGGGAGAACAGATACGCAGTATTTT.

The table lists this clonotype with a few counts. The chain joins TRBV5-1 to TRBJ1-5; D is perhaps TRBD1 (5 bases). CDR3 length equals 15 residues. Per germline, CDR1 SGHRS and CDR2 YFSETQ. Trimming stripped 4 bases from V and 5 bases from J, with 16 bases between. For the CDR3, the DNA is TGCGCCAGCAGCCCCATTCCGGGGCAGGATCAGCCCCAGCATTTT. It encodes CASSPIPGQDQPQHF.

The chain uses TRBV12-3 or TRBV12-4 and TRBJ2-7; tentative D call: TRBD2 (6 bases). The length of the CDR3 is 13 residues. Trimming stripped 7 bases from V and 6 bases from J, with 16 bases between. The CDR3 region is CASTIDEGGEQYF. The CDR3 nucleotides are TGTGCCAGCACCATCGATGAGGGAGGCGAGCAGTACTTC.

This clonotype was found a few times. V is TRBV20-1 and J is TRBJ2-3, with 10 nucleotides matching TRBD1. V was pared by 5 bases and J by 3 bases, with 14 bases of the junction left unmatched. Germline CDR1 is DFQATT and CDR2 is SNEGSKA (reference sequence). This CDR3 has 17 residues. In DNA form, the CDR3 reads TGCAGTGCTCTTTCGGGACAGGGGTCGGGCCGGACAGATACGCAGTATTTT. Translation: CSALSGQGSGRTDTQYF.

This clonotype showed up just a few times. V usage is TRBV18 and J usage is TRBJ1-4; D might be TRBD1 (5 bases). Germline V gene lookup returns CDR1 KGHSH and CDR2 LQKENI. V shed 3 bases and J shed 6 bases, with 11 bases lying between them. CDR3 length: 14 amino acids. Written as DNA, the CDR3 is TGTGCCAGCTCACCTGTGGCAGGGTATGAAAAACTGTTTTTT. Protein product: CASSPVAGYEKLFF.

This clonotype was observed a few times. J is TRBJ2-7 and V is TRBV10-3, with 8 bases matching TRBD2. Looked up from germline, CDR1 is ENHRY and CDR2 is SYGVKD. V trimming: 11 bases; J trimming: 3 bases; junction bases outside the gene matches: 12. This CDR3 contains 14 residues. CDR3 DNA: TGTGCCCCCTACACCGGGACTAGTCTCTACGAGCAGTACGTC. Protein product: CAPYTGTSLYEQYV.

As for this clonotype: A read error may be the cause here, since a much bigger clone is one base away. This chain uses TRBV5-1 with TRBJ2-5; possibly TRBD1 for D (6 bases). CDR1 is SGHRS and CDR2 is YFSETQ in the germline V gene. This CDR3 region has 13 residues. The V and J ends lost 4 bases and 2 bases respectively, with 9 bases between them. The DNA for the CDR3 is TGCGCCAGCAGCATAGGACAGCAAGAGACCCAGTACTTC. Translated: CASSIGQQETQYF. Using reference TRBV5-1 and TRBJ2-5 for the parts outside the CDR3, the full variable domain is KAGVTQTPRYLIKTRGQQVTLSCSPISGHRSVSWYQQTPGQGLQFLFEYFSETQRNKGNFPGRFSGRQFSNSRSEMNVSTLELGDSALYLCASSIGQQETQYFGPGTRLLVL.

In DNA form, the CDR3 reads TGTGCCAGCAGTTTTACCTACAGGGGAGCGGGCACTGAAGCTTTCTTT. Its translation is CASSFTYRGAGTEAFF. The rearrangement uses TRBV27 and TRBJ1-1, with TRBD1 matching over 7 bases. Trimming cost V 3 bases and J 4 bases; bases outside gene matches: 11. Germline V gene data show CDR1 as MNHEY and CDR2 as SMNVEV (reference sequence). The CDR3 is made up of 16 amino acids.

The chain is built from TRBV12-3 or TRBV12-4 and TRBJ1-6; TRBD1 agrees at 8 bases. Trimming at V came to 3 bases and at J to 7 bases, leaving 2 bases not matched to a gene. This CDR3 contains 14 residues. The CDR3 here is CASSLGQVNSPLHF. The CDR3 region has the DNA TGTGCCAGCAGTTTGGGACAGGTCAATTCACCCCTCCACTTT.